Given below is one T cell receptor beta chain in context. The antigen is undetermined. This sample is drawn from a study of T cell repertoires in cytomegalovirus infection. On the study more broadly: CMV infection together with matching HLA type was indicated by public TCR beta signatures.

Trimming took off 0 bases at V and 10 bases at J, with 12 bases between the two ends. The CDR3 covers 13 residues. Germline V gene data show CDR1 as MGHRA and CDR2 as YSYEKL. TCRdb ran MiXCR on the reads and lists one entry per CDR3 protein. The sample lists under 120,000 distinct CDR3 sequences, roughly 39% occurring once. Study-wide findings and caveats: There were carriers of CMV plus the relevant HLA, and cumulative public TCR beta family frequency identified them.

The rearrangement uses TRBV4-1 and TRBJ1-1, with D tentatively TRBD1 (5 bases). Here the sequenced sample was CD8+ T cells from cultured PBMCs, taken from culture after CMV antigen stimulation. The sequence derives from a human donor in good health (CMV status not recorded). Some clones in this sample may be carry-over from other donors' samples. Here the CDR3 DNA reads TGCGCCAGCAGCCAAGAGGGGGTTGGAGGAGCTTTCTTT. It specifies CASSQEGVGGAFF.